A single sample is the source of the 8 T cell receptor beta chains below, sequenced in a study of molecular identifiers for immune sequencing clone quantification. MiXCR, run by TCRdb on the PCR reads, gives a single entry per CDR3 protein. The table records approximately 680,000 distinct CDR3 sequences, about 25% of them present only once. Material for sequencing was naive CD8+ T cells from blood, with Jurkat cell RNA spiked in. Subset of the sample: FACS-sorted CD8+CD4-CCR7+CD45RA+ naive T cells. These receptors were taken from a human donor in good health. Some libraries in this study had Jurkat cell RNA spiked in.

Many counts were recorded for this clonotype. The chain links TRBV12-3 or TRBV12-4 to TRBJ1-5; tentative D call: TRBD1 (5 bases). The germline V and J ends were trimmed by 8 bases and 4 bases, with 9 bases remaining between them. The CDR3 covers 12 residues. The CDR3 sequence is CASQGENQPQHF. The CDR3 DNA follows: TGTGCCAGCCAAGGGGAAAATCAGCCCCAGCATTTT.

This clonotype was counted between two and nine times. This may be a read error, as it is one base from a much larger clone. The rearrangement links TRBV4-3 to TRBJ1-1; maybe TRBD1 (5 bases). This CDR3 is 15 amino acids long. The germline V gene has CDR1 LGHNA and CDR2 YSLEER. The CDR3 loop is CASSPGSGGYTAAFF. As DNA, the CDR3 is TGCGCCAGCAGCCCGGGCTCCGGGGGGTACACTGCAGCTTTCTTT.

This clonotype was counted many times. V and J are TRBV29-1 and TRBJ2-1, with 9 bases that match TRBD2. CDR1 is SQVTM and CDR2 is ANQGSEA in the germline V gene. V dropped 5 bases and J dropped 9; count of bases not matched to a gene: 5. The CDR3 extends over 12 amino acids. CDR3 region: CSVISGSAEQFF. CDR3 nucleotides: TGCAGCGTTATTAGCGGGAGCGCTGAGCAGTTCTTC.

This clonotype was recorded many times. The chain has TRBV20-1 and TRBJ2-3, with D possibly matching TRBD1 (5 bases). This CDR3 has 17 residues. Per the germline V gene, CDR1 is DFQATT and CDR2 is SNEGSKA (reference sequence). V lost 0 bases to trimming and J lost 1 base, with 17 bases between them. CDR3 amino acids: CSARDESVGVGTDTQYF. Here the CDR3 DNA reads TGCAGTGCTAGAGATGAGTCGGTAGGGGTTGGCACAGATACGCAGTATTTT.

Turning to this clonotype: At one end the junction does not follow the germline gene, possibly because of a read error. The chain carries TRBV29-1 and TRBJ2-5; 7 bases are shared with TRBD2. This CDR3 is built from 16 residues. The germline V gene has CDR1 SQVTM and CDR2 ANQGSEA. The CDR3 spells CSVEGLSQGARGTQHF. CDR3 in DNA: TGCAGCGTTGAAGGTTTGAGCCAGGGAGCGCGGGGGACCCAGCACTTC.

The CDR3 DNA follows: TGTGCCAGCAGCCACCAGGGGGTAGCTTATAGCAATCAGCCCCAGCATTTT. It specifies CASSHQGVAYSNQPQHF. The chain is built from TRBV28 and TRBJ1-5; 7 bases fit TRBD1. Germline trimming cut 6 bases from V and 0 bases from J; bases unmatched to any gene: 11. The CDR3 runs to 17 residues. Germline assignment: CDR1 MDHEN and CDR2 SYDVKM.

This clonotype was recorded at least ten times. The J gene is TRBJ2-7, the V gene TRBV14; D not resolved. This CDR3 is 13 amino acids long. Trimming pared 3 bases from V and 6 bases from J, leaving 12 bases between. Germline V lookup: CDR1 SGHDN, CDR2 FVKESK. The DNA for the CDR3 is TGTGCCAGCAGCCATATTCCCGTATCCGAGCAGTACTTC. Protein product: CASSHIPVSEQYF.

This sequence joins TRBV6-5 and TRBJ2-4; no clear D. The V end lost 0 bases, the J end lost 6 bases, and 12 bases lay between the germline ends. Germline values: CDR1 MNHEY, CDR2 SVGAGI. This CDR3 region has 15 residues. CDR3 in DNA: TGTGCCAGCAGTTACTCGATCGGTCTGGGAAACATTCAGTACTTC. The encoded protein is CASSYSIGLGNIQYF.